A selection of T cell receptor beta chains follows, all from one sample in a study of blood T cells in healthy people across ages. TCRdb reanalysed the 5' RACE reads using MiXCR and keeps one entry per CDR3 protein. The profile shows 850,000 or so distinct CDR3 sequences, more than 25% of them singletons. Sequencing was performed on blood. Receptors were obtained from a woman aged 80 or over in good health. The CDR3 runs from the conserved cysteine through the conserved F or W. A D gene is named only where the DNA matches it firmly. Clone size appears in some rows only: once, few, many, or a class for an expanded clone.

abundance,j_gene,d_gene,v_gene,CDR3nt,CDR3aa
NA,TRBJ2-3,NA,TRBV7-2,TGTGCCAGTAGAGAGGGGGGAGATACGCAGTATTTT,CASREGGDTQYF
NA,TRBJ2-6,TRBD2,TRBV3-1,TGTGCCAGCACCCAGGGAGGGGCTGGGGCCAACGTCCTGACTTTC,CASTQGGAGANVLTF
many,TRBJ2-7,TRBD2,TRBV6-5,TGTGCCTGCTCCCGGGGGGGCCACTCCTACGAGCAGTACTTC,CACSRGGHSYEQYF
once,TRBJ2-5,TRBD2,TRBV7-9,TGTGCCAGCAGCTCAGAATCTGGGACTAGAAAGACCCAGTACTTC,CASSSESGTRKTQYF
NA,TRBJ2-3,NA,TRBV7-3,TGTGCCAGCAGCTTAGACACGGGAATGGGGGGGCGCGATACGCAGTATTTT,CASSLDTGMGGRDTQYF
NA,TRBJ2-1,NA,TRBV3-1,TGTGCCAGCAGCCAAACGTGGACGGCTAATGAGCAGTTCTTC,CASSQTWTANEQFF
many,TRBJ1-5,TRBD1,TRBV7-2,TGTGCCAGCAGCCTCGAGGGGGCCAGGGGCAATCAGCCCCAGCATTTT,CASSLEGARGNQPQHF
many,TRBJ2-1,NA,TRBV3-1,TGTGCCAGCAGCCATAGACCGTCTGGTAATGAGCAGTTCTTC,CASSHRPSGNEQFF
many,TRBJ2-7,TRBD1,TRBV7-2,TGTGCCAGCAGTCGGGACAGGGTAAACGAGCAGTACTTC,CASSRDRVNEQYF
few,TRBJ2-5,TRBD1,TRBV7-2,TGTGCCAGCAGCTTTACCGGGACAGTCCAAGAGACCCAGTACTTC,CASSFTGTVQETQYF
few,TRBJ2-7,TRBD2,TRBV2,TGTGCCAGCAGTGAAAGTAGTAGCGGGGTGACCTACGAGCAGTACTTC,CASSESSSGVTYEQYF
NA,TRBJ1-2,TRBD1,TRBV29-1,TGCAGCGTCGAAGGCAGGGGGCGAGGCTATGGCTACACCTTC,CSVEGRGRGYGYTF
few,TRBJ1-2,TRBD1,TRBV28,TGTGCCAGCAGTTTATCACAGGGGGTCTATGGCTACACCTTC,CASSLSQGVYGYTF
many,TRBJ2-7,NA,TRBV12-3/TRBV12-4,TGTGCCAGCACCCGTGGTTCCCTCGTGGACGAGCAGTACTTC,CASTRGSLVDEQYF
NA,TRBJ1-4,TRBD1,TRBV7-9,TGTGCCAGCAGCTTACTACAGGGGAATGGCTTGACTGAAAAGCTGTTTTTT,CASSLLQGNGLTEKLFF
few,TRBJ2-3,NA,TRBV14,TGTGCCAGCAGCCCAGAGGTGCAGATATTCACAGATACGCAGTATTTT,CASSPEVQIFTDTQYF
NA,TRBJ1-5,TRBD1,TRBV2,TGTGCCAGCATGGGACAGGGAGTCAATCAGCCCCAGCATTTT,CASMGQGVNQPQHF
few,TRBJ2-1,TRBD2,TRBV12-3/TRBV12-4,TGTGCCAGCGGCCGGACTAGCGGGGGGGGACATGAGCAGTTCTTC,CASGRTSGGGHEQFF
few,TRBJ1-6,TRBD1,TRBV7-9,TGTGCCAGCAGCTTAGCCTCCGGGACAGGCTATTCACCCCTCCACTTT,CASSLASGTGYSPLHF
NA,TRBJ2-1,TRBD2,TRBV9,TGTGCCAGCAGCGTGACTAGCGGCTACAGTGAGCAGTTCTTC,CASSVTSGYSEQFF
few,TRBJ2-2,NA,TRBV6-1,TGTGCCAGCTTATGGGGGAGGACGAACACCGGGGAGCTGTTTTTT,CASLWGRTNTGELFF
NA,TRBJ1-6,NA,TRBV28,TGTGCCAGCAACCCTGGGGGTCTGGGGGGTGCACCCCTCCACTTT,CASNPGGLGGAPLHF
few,TRBJ1-5,NA,TRBV4-1,TGCGCCAGCAGCCAAGAGGGCACACTCAGGAATCAGCCCCAGCATTTT,CASSQEGTLRNQPQHF
NA,TRBJ1-6,TRBD1,TRBV12-3/TRBV12-4,TGTGCCGGCAGATCCGGGACAGGGAATTCACCCCTCCACTTT,CAGRSGTGNSPLHF